Shown below are 8 T cell receptor beta chains from a single sample sequenced in a study of graft-versus-host responses after intestinal transplantation. Their target antigens are unknown. The repertoire was sequenced with immunoSEQ multiplex PCR; TCRdb's copy has only in-frame clones and lacks some. The table records about 90,000 clones, roughly 80% of them present only once. Sequenced here: unstimulated CD4+ T cells sorted from spleen or lymph node cells, sampled before intestinal transplant. These receptors were collected from a human donor who received an intestinal transplant.

Here the CDR3 reads CASRNRTPVENTIYF. In DNA form, the CDR3 reads TGTGCCAGCAGAAACAGGACGCCTGTTGAAAACACCATATATTTT. The V call is TRBV28, the J call TRBJ1-3; TRBD1 is a possible D gene (5 bases). Germline V lookup: CDR1 MDHEN, CDR2 SYDVKM. V dropped 6 bases and J dropped 6 bases, with 18 bases sitting between them. This CDR3 spans 15 amino acids.

The CDR3 nucleotides are TGTGCCAGCAGCTTCGGGGGACGGGGTGAAAAACTGTTTTTT. Amino acid sequence: CASSFGGRGEKLFF. The rearrangement links TRBV5-6 to TRBJ1-4, with D possibly matching TRBD1 (5 bases). Germline CDR1 and CDR2: SGHDT and YYEEEE. The V gene lost 2 bases and the J gene lost 7 bases, with 12 bases spanning the gap. This CDR3 spans 14 amino acids. Full variable domain (missing parts from reference TRBV5-6 and TRBJ1-4): DAGVTQSPTHLIKTRGQQVTLRCSPKSGHDTVSWYQQALGQGPQFIFQYYEEEERQRGNFPDRFSGHQFPNYSSELNVNALLLGDSALYLCASSFGGRGEKLFFGSGTQLSVL.

The rearrangement uses TRBV4-2 and TRBJ2-1; no clear D. CDR1 and CDR2 (germline): LGHNA, YNFKEQ. The length of the CDR3 is 13 residues. V lost 0 bases, J lost 4 bases, and 4 bases lay in between. In DNA, the CDR3 is TGTGCCAGCAGCCAAGACGCGTACAATGAGCAGTTCTTC. Residues: CASSQDAYNEQFF.

This chain links TRBV7-3 with TRBJ1-1, with a weak D call TRBD1 (6 bases). Germline CDR1 SGHTA, CDR2 FQGTGA. V dropped 5 bases and J dropped 4 bases, with 14 bases sitting between them. This CDR3 is built from 14 residues. For the CDR3, the DNA is TGTGCCAGCAGCAGTACAGGGACGGGCACTGAAGCTTTCTTT. This translates into CASSSTGTGTEAFF.

The V and J genes are TRBV7-2 and TRBJ2-3; a possible D gene is TRBD1 (6 bases). The CDR3 is made up of 15 amino acids. Per germline, CDR1 SGHTA and CDR2 FQGNSA. The V and J ends lost 6 bases and 3 bases respectively, with 16 bases between them. In DNA, the CDR3 is TGTGCCAGCAGTTCCCAGGGGAAAGGTACAGATACGCAGTATTTT. Its protein is CASSSQGKGTDTQYF.

J is TRBJ1-3 and V is TRBV7-6; D is possibly TRBD1 (6 bases). V was cut by 5 bases and J by 4 bases, with 21 bases left in between. CDR3 length: 17 amino acids. Per the germline V gene, CDR1 is SGHVS and CDR2 is FNYEAQ. CDR3 in DNA: TGTGCCAGCAGCACAGAACAGGGCCCCTCTCTGGGAAACACCATATATTTT. It codes for CASSTEQGPSLGNTIYF.

The rearrangement joins TRBV28 to TRBJ1-2, with a tentative D call TRBD1 (6 bases). V lost 4 bases, J lost 4 bases, and 16 bases lay in between. The germline V gene encodes CDR1 MDHEN and CDR2 SYDVKM. CDR3 length: 15 amino acids. The CDR3 is CASSSRPDSLYGYTF. CDR3 in DNA: TGTGCCAGCAGTTCGCGACCGGACAGTCTCTATGGCTACACCTTC.

The chain carries TRBV7-9 and TRBJ2-7, with TRBD1 matching over 11 bases. Germline trimming cut 5 bases from V and 4 bases from J; bases unmatched to any gene: 7. The CDR3 has 15 amino acids. Germline V gene lookup returns CDR1 SEHNR and CDR2 FQNEAQ (reference sequence). The CDR3 DNA follows: TGTGCCAGCAGCCCCGGAGGGACAGGGGGTTACGAGCAGTACTTC. This encodes CASSPGGTGGYEQYF.